This TCR beta chain derives from a study of vaccination effects on CD4 cells after COVID-19. This CDR3 comprises 14 residues. The V end was cut by 2 bases, the J end by 5 bases, with 13 bases between. Whole-study results and caveats: Marked contraction was observed in infection-induced and vaccine-induced clones late after vaccination.

TCRdb's copy holds only in-frame clones and misses some; the assay was immunoSEQ multiplex PCR. Of approximately 54,000 clones listed, roughly 80% are singletons. This clone has more than one count but fewer than ten. What it recognizes is unknown. Before any sequencing was done, the ViraFEST assay used viral peptide pools to expand antigen-specific CD4+ T cells. Culture lasted 10 days before CD4+ T cell isolation. Vaccinees lacked prior SARS-CoV-2 infection and tested negative for nucleocapsid antibodies. Every well housed some 1.8 million PBMC, which grew in culture alongside 9 to 10 IU/ml IL-2 and about 10 ug/ml peptides.

The rearrangement links TRBV23-1 to TRBJ2-7, with a weak D call TRBD1 (6 bases). TRBV23-1 is an ORF; its function is uncertain. The TCR was taken from a human donor who received a COVID-19 vaccine. The sequencing used CD4+ T cells from PBMCs cultured with HCoV-229E spike peptides, collected before COVID-19 vaccination. In nucleotides, the CDR3 is TGCGCCAGCAGTCAAGGGCAGGGGAGTGACGAGCAGTACGTC. Translation gives CASSQGQGSDEQYV.